Listed here are 8 T cell receptor beta chains from one sample, sequenced in a study of blood T cell repertoires in COVID-19. Some clones are missing from TCRdb's copy, which holds only in-frame ones; the method was immunoSEQ multiplex PCR. This sample has approximately 160,000 clones; approximately 90% occur once, and the top ten carry approximately 0.5%. Sequencing was performed on peripheral blood. These receptors all stem from a man aged 45-65 years with acute or convalescent COVID-19.

This chain joins TRBV28 and TRBJ2-7; D is unclear. Trimming stripped 3 bases from V and 2 bases from J, with 11 bases between. CDR3 length: 14 residues. Germline V gene sequence: CDR1 MDHEN, CDR2 SYDVKM. The CDR3 sequence: CASSFDNRPYEQYF. CDR3 nucleotides: TGTGCCAGCAGTTTTGACAACAGACCCTACGAGCAGTACTTC. The full variable domain, in which reference TRBV28 and TRBJ2-7 provide the parts outside the CDR3, is DVKVTQSSRYLVKRTGEKVFLECVQDMDHENMFWYRQDPGLGLRLIYFSYDVKMKEKGDIPEGYSVSREKKERFSLILESASTNQTSMYLCASSFDNRPYEQYFGPGTRLTVT.

This clone was detected only once. The rearrangement links TRBV6-5 to TRBJ2-7, with 11 bases identical to TRBD1. V dropped 7 bases and J dropped 6; count of bases not matched to a gene: 8. This CDR3 spans 14 amino acids. CDR1 and CDR2 from the germline V gene are MNHEY and SVGAGI. Here the CDR3 reads CASTTSGTGGEQYF. The CDR3 nucleotides read TGTGCCAGCACCACCAGCGGGACAGGGGGCGAGCAGTACTTC.

CDR3 sequence reads: CASSERDEKLFF. The CDR3 DNA follows: TGTGCCAGCAGCGAGAGGGATGAAAAACTGTTTTTT. The chain links TRBV5-4 to TRBJ1-4; unclear D gene. The germline V gene has CDR1 SGHNT and CDR2 YYREEE (reference sequence). This CDR3 is built from 12 residues. V lost 4 bases and J lost 6, with 7 bases in between.

This chain joins TRBV5-1 and TRBJ2-7, with TRBD2 matching 14 bases. J gave up 3 bases and V 1 base, and 6 bases lay outside the gene matches. Germline V gene data show CDR1 as SGHRS and CDR2 as YFSETQ. This CDR3 spans 17 amino acids. The CDR3 here is CASSLSAGTSGSYEQYF. Here the CDR3 DNA reads TGCGCCAGCAGCTTGTCCGCCGGGACTAGCGGGAGCTACGAGCAGTACTTC. Together with reference TRBV5-1 and TRBJ2-7, the CDR3 gives the full variable domain: KAGVTQTPRYLIKTRGQQVTLSCSPISGHRSVSWYQQTPGQGLQFLFEYFSETQRNKGNFPGRFSGRQFSNSRSEMNVSTLELGDSALYLCASSLSAGTSGSYEQYFGPGTRLTVT.

This chain joins TRBV5-4 and TRBJ1-2; 7 nucleotides match TRBD1. CDR1 is SGHNT, CDR2 YYREEE, per germline (reference sequence). The CDR3 consists of 13 residues. The V and J ends lost 2 bases and 6 bases, in that order; junction bases with no gene match: 4. CDR3 sequence (DNA): TGTGCCAGCAGCTTCCAGGGGGTGGATGGCTACACCTTC. Its translation is CASSFQGVDGYTF.

The J gene is TRBJ2-5, the V gene TRBV3-1 (or the pseudogene TRBV3-2); TRBD1 matches at 7 bases. This CDR3 has 14 residues. Trimming cost V 3 bases and J 1 base; bases outside gene matches: 2. Germline-derived CDR1 and CDR2 are LGHDT and YNNKEL (reference sequence). This CDR3 is CASSHRTGQETQYF. CDR3 nucleotide sequence: TGTGCCAGCAGCCATAGGACAGGCCAAGAGACCCAGTACTTC.

The chain combines TRBV2 with TRBJ1-1; D unresolved. CDR1 is SNHLY and CDR2 is FYNNEI in the germline V gene. Trimming removed 8 bases at V and 0 bases at J, with 10 bases between. The CDR3 loop spans 13 amino acids. DNA for the CDR3: TGTGCCAGCCGGGGAGATATGAACACTGAAGCTTTCTTT. This sequence encodes CASRGDMNTEAFF.

The chain uses TRBV6-6 and TRBJ2-7; 7 nucleotides align to TRBD1. Germline-derived CDR1 and CDR2 are MNHNY and SVGAGI (reference sequence). The CDR3 contains 13 residues. Trimming removed 6 bases from V and 4 bases from J; junction bases left unmatched: 6. The CDR3 DNA is TGTGCCAGCAGCCCCCAACAGGGGTACGAGCAGTACTTC. It encodes CASSPQQGYEQYF.